The 3 T cell receptor beta chains in this list originate from one sample, sequenced in a study of OX40 agonist ivuxolimab in advanced cancers. Assay: immunoSEQ multiplex PCR; the TCRdb copy retains only in-frame clones and omits some. Among about 49,000 clones listed, approximately 81% were seen once. The starting material was CD4+ or CD8+ T cells sorted from blood, obtained in a trial of the OX40 agonist ivuxolimab. These receptors were collected from an adult with an advanced solid tumor such as melanoma, head and neck, liver or kidney cancer.

This sequence joins TRBV27 and TRBJ1-4; 11 nucleotides align to TRBD1. The CDR3 is made up of 15 amino acids. V lost 6 bases, J lost 10 bases, and 10 bases stayed unmatched. In germline, CDR1 is MNHEY, CDR2 SMNVEV (reference sequence). CDR3 sequence: CASSIGTGGFAKLFF. The CDR3 DNA is TGTGCCAGCAGCATAGGGACAGGGGGATTTGCAAAACTGTTTTTT.

The chain is built from TRBV7-2 and TRBJ2-2; D unresolved. Trimming took 6 bases from V and 0 from J, leaving 8 bases between them. Per the germline V gene, CDR1 is SGHTA and CDR2 is FQGNSA. The CDR3 is 14 residues long. The CDR3 protein is CASSSLANTGELFF. CDR3 nucleotides: TGTGCCAGCAGTTCCCTAGCGAACACCGGGGAGCTGTTTTTT.

The V gene is TRBV5-1, the J gene TRBJ2-1; TRBD1 agrees at 9 bases. Germline V gene lookup returns CDR1 SGHRS and CDR2 YFSETQ. The CDR3 contains 16 residues. With 4 bases clipped from V and 5 bases from J, the junction kept 10 bases outside the gene matches. CDR3 region: CASSRPQGALNNEQFF. The CDR3 DNA follows: TGCGCCAGCAGCAGGCCACAGGGGGCCCTCAACAATGAGCAGTTCTTC.